These 31 T cell receptor beta chains came from one sample sequenced in a study of Ad26.COV2.S vaccination and SARS-CoV-2 variants (dated by TCRdb to the early 2020s). The protocol used for the library was the immunoSEQ multiplex PCR assay. Imported from immuneACCESS, the table was reduced by TCRdb to in-frame sequences with V and J called. These copies leave out some clones; in studies compared against another copy, an unresolved V gene accounts for under half, and the cause of the remainder is not known. The sample includes around 300,000 clones, with 90% observed a single time. Of the sample, around 5% is held by the ten largest clones. In light of the paper, this sample's treatment or condition label describes: around 19 received Ad26.COV2.S at low or high dose, single or two shots; 5 received placebo; per-sample allocation not given. Repertoires of vaccine and placebo recipients were sequenced from samples taken on day 63 after the first injection.

The sequenced sample was peripheral blood, obtained in a trial of Ad26.COV2.S vaccine versus placebo. Source of these receptors: a person aged 18-65 years who received the Ad26.COV2.S COVID-19 vaccine or a placebo.

This chain uses TRBV10-3 with TRBJ1-4; D is uncertain. The CDR3 has 13 residues. Germline assignment: CDR1 ENHRY and CDR2 SYGVKD. Trimming pared 4 bases from V and 3 bases from J, leaving 6 bases between. Written as DNA, the CDR3 is TGTGCCATCAGTGTGAACGCTAATGAAAAACTGTTTTTT. As protein: CAISVNANEKLFF.

CDR3 residues: CASSQNPGGVETQYF. In DNA, the CDR3 is TGTGCCAGCTCACAGAACCCAGGGGGAGTCGAGACCCAGTACTTC. The J gene is TRBJ2-5, the V gene TRBV18, with 7 bases that match TRBD1. The CDR3 contains 15 residues. V lost 4 bases and J lost 5; bases outside the gene matches: 10. CDR1 KGHSH and CDR2 LQKENI come from the germline V gene.

The chain combines TRBV10-3 with TRBJ1-1; D ambiguous. Trimming took 10 bases from V and 5 from J, leaving 23 bases between them. The CDR3 runs to 15 residues. Germline CDR1 reads ENHRY; CDR2 reads SYGVKD. CDR3 sequence: CATSLHGSRGTEAFF. CDR3 DNA sequence: TGTGCCACCTCCCTTCACGGCTCCCGGGGAACTGAAGCTTTCTTT.

The rearrangement joins TRBV7-8 to TRBJ1-1; weak D call: TRBD1 (5 bases). Trimming took 5 bases from V and 11 from J, leaving 15 bases between them. From germline, CDR1 is SGHVS and CDR2 FQNEAQ. This CDR3 region has 12 residues. Here the CDR3 DNA reads TGTGCCAGCAGCCCGGTAGGGGTGGAGGCTTTCTTT. It encodes CASSPVGVEAFF. Drawing the rest from reference TRBV7-8 and TRBJ1-1, the complete variable domain is GAGVSQSPRYKVAKRGQDVALRCDPISGHVSLFWYQQALGQGPEFLTYFQNEAQLDKSGLPSDRFFAERPEGSVSTLKIQRTQQEDSAVYLCASSPVGVEAFFGQGTRLTVV.

DNA for the CDR3: TGTGCCAGCAGTTATAGAGCGGGAGTCGCAGATACGCAGTATTTT. Its protein is CASSYRAGVADTQYF. This chain connects TRBV6-6 to TRBJ2-3, with 8 bases fitting TRBD2. Germline CDR1 MNHNY, CDR2 SVGAGI (reference sequence). The CDR3 totals 15 residues. The V and J ends lost 3 bases and 4 bases, in that order; junction bases with no gene match: 6.

This clone was counted a single time. This chain uses TRBV4-3 with TRBJ1-2; the D is unclear. CDR3 size: 15 residues. V was shortened by 0 bases and J by 8 bases, with 16 bases between the two germline ends. Germline V lookup: CDR1 LGHNA, CDR2 YSLEER. The CDR3 loop reads CASSQDVGETRGYTF. The CDR3 DNA reads as TGCGCCAGCAGCCAAGATGTCGGCGAGACGAGGGGCTACACCTTC.

The rearrangement uses TRBV11-1 and TRBJ2-1, with 7 bases identical to TRBD1. This CDR3 contains 15 residues. The V gene's germline CDR1 is SGHAT and CDR2 FQDESV (reference sequence). The ends lost 5 bases at V and 10 bases at J; junction bases unmatched: 14. DNA for the CDR3: TGTGCCAGCAGCCCAAAGAGGTTAACAGGGGTAGAGCAGTTCTTC. Translated, it gives CASSPKRLTGVEQFF. The whole variable domain, remainder taken from reference TRBV11-1 and TRBJ2-1, is EAEVAQSPRYKITEKSQAVAFWCDPISGHATLYWYRQILGQGPELLVQFQDESVVDDSQLPKDRFSAERLKGVDSTLKIQPAELGDSAMYLCASSPKRLTGVEQFFGPGTRLTVL.

J is TRBJ2-4 and V is TRBV5-4; D ambiguous. The CDR3 covers 13 residues. The germline V gene encodes CDR1 SGHNT and CDR2 YYREEE (reference sequence). Trimming stripped 1 base from V and 5 bases from J, with 7 bases between. The CDR3, as DNA: TGTGCCAGCAGCTTGACCGACCAAAACATTCAGTACTTC. It translates to CASSLTDQNIQYF.

This chain links TRBV12-3 or TRBV12-4 with TRBJ1-1; TRBD1 is a possible D gene (6 bases). The CDR3 contains 13 residues. Trimming removed 10 bases from V and 4 bases from J, with 16 bases in between. CDR3 region: CATRQESLTEAFF. DNA of the CDR3: TGTGCCACCCGACAGGAGTCACTCACTGAAGCTTTCTTT.

V is TRBV11-2 and J is TRBJ2-3; 7 bases map to TRBD1. The CDR3 spans 15 residues. Trimming cost V 5 bases and J 4 bases; bases outside gene matches: 9. Germline lookup yields CDR1 SGHAT and CDR2 FQNNGV. The CDR3 spells CASSHRQGDPDTQYF. The DNA for the CDR3 is TGTGCCAGCAGCCACCGACAGGGAGACCCAGATACGCAGTATTTT.

This chain joins TRBV6-5 and TRBJ2-4; D call uncertain. With 8 bases removed from V and 10 bases from J, the gap between germline ends came to 18 bases. CDR1 is MNHEY and CDR2 is SVGAGI in the germline V gene. The CDR3 length is 13 residues. The CDR3: CASSGAVHEIQYF. The DNA for the CDR3 is TGTGCCAGCTCCGGTGCCGTTCACGAGATTCAGTACTTC.

This clone showed up just a few times. The chain links TRBV11-2 to TRBJ1-3, with no clear D. V lost 0 bases and J 0 bases, leaving 12 bases between the germline ends. From germline, CDR1 is SGHAT and CDR2 FQNNGV. The CDR3 sequence is 17 residues long. The CDR3 is CASSLDGYENSGNTIYF. In DNA form, the CDR3 reads TGTGCCAGCAGCTTAGACGGGTACGAGAACTCTGGAAACACCATATATTTT.

The V gene is TRBV6-5, the J gene TRBJ2-7; possibly TRBD1 for D (6 bases). This CDR3 spans 12 amino acids. V lost 10 bases and J lost 2, with 12 bases in between. The germline V gene has CDR1 MNHEY and CDR2 SVGAGI. The CDR3 coding sequence is TGTGCCATTACGGACAGCCCCTACGAGCAGTACTTC. This codes for CAITDSPYEQYF.

The chain is built from TRBV7-2 and TRBJ2-3; D not resolved. The germline gives CDR1 SGHTA, CDR2 FQGNSA. Trimming took off 2 bases at V and 0 bases at J, with 6 bases between the two ends. The CDR3 length is 14 residues. CDR3 DNA: TGTGCCAGCAGCTTAAGCATAAGCACAGATACGCAGTATTTT. Its translation: CASSLSISTDTQYF.

A single count supports this clone. The chain employs TRBV6-2 or TRBV6-3 and TRBJ2-7; TRBD2 aligns across 13 bases. CDR3 length equals 15 residues. The V segment lost 5 bases and the J segment 6 bases; nucleotides outside the gene matches: 7. CDR1 is MNHEY and CDR2 is SVGEGT in the germline V gene. The CDR3 sequence: CASSNPGLAGLEQYV. CDR3 nucleotides: TGTGCCAGCAGTAACCCGGGACTAGCGGGACTCGAGCAGTACGTC.

V is TRBV21-1 and J is TRBJ2-7; TRBD1, as called in the table, went unchecked against the DNA. TRBV21-1 is a known pseudogene. The CDR3 length is 12 residues. In nucleotides, the CDR3 is TGTGCCAGCAGGTCGACAGGATGCGAGCAGTACTTC. It yields the protein CASRSTGCEQYF.

The V call is TRBV14, the J call TRBJ2-3; D perhaps matches TRBD2 (5 bases). The V gene's germline CDR1 is SGHDN and CDR2 FVKESK. This CDR3 contains 14 residues. The V end was cut by 0 bases, the J end by 5 bases, with 9 bases between. CDR3 sequence: CASSQERVVDTQYF. Here the CDR3 DNA reads TGTGCCAGCAGCCAAGAGAGGGTAGTAGATACGCAGTATTTT.

The chain carries TRBV9 and TRBJ2-1, with D perhaps matching TRBD2 (6 bases). Trimming left V 2 bases short and J 2 bases short, with 8 bases between. The germline CDR1 and CDR2 sequences are SGDLS and YYNGEE. This CDR3 has 14 residues. In DNA, the CDR3 is TGTGCCAGCAGCGTCGGGGGAACCTACAATGAGCAGTTCTTC. Protein sequence: CASSVGGTYNEQFF.

V is TRBV4-3 and J is TRBJ2-2; D remains ambiguous. Trimming left V 6 bases short and J 6 bases short, with 8 bases between. Germline CDR1 reads LGHNA; CDR2 reads YSLEER. The CDR3 runs 12 residues. The CDR3 is CASRGTAGELFF. The CDR3 DNA reads TGCGCCAGCAGGGGCACCGCCGGGGAGCTGTTTTTT.

The chain recombines TRBV28 with TRBJ2-7; 9 positions agree with TRBD1. V lost 3 bases to trimming and J lost 6 bases; unmatched junction nucleotides: 9. Germline CDR1 reads MDHEN; CDR2 reads SYDVKM. This CDR3 comprises 15 residues. The CDR3 DNA reads as TGTGCCAGCAGTTTGGGAGGGACAGGGAGGGGCGAGCAGTACGTC. Translating gives CASSLGGTGRGEQYV.

The chain recombines TRBV18 with TRBJ1-1, with D maybe TRBD1 (5 bases). This CDR3 region has 15 residues. The V end was cut by 4 bases, the J end by 1 base, with 13 bases between. Germline CDR1 and CDR2: KGHSH and LQKENI. The CDR3 bases are TGTGCCAGCTCACTAAGGGACTCCCAGAACACTGAAGCTTTCTTT. This translates into CASSLRDSQNTEAFF.

The chain has TRBV18 and TRBJ1-2; no clear D. Germline-derived CDR1 and CDR2 are KGHSH and LQKENI. The V gene lost 2 bases and the J gene lost 0 bases, with 7 bases spanning the gap. CDR3 length: 14 residues. Here the CDR3 reads CASSPTAANYGYTF. As DNA, the CDR3 is TGTGCCAGCTCACCAACAGCAGCTAACTATGGCTACACCTTC.

The chain uses TRBV7-6 and TRBJ2-1; no definite D call. The V end was cut by 1 base, the J end by 5 bases, with 3 bases between. The germline CDR1 and CDR2 sequences are SGHVS and FNYEAQ. CDR3 length equals 12 residues. CDR3 nucleotides: TGTGCCAGCAGCTTAGAGGACAATGAGCAGTTCTTC. It encodes CASSLEDNEQFF.

V usage is TRBV6-2 or TRBV6-3 and J usage is TRBJ1-1; D gene uncertain. The CDR3 has 15 residues. The germline V and J ends were trimmed by 3 bases and 1 base, with 12 bases remaining between them. Germline V gene lookup returns CDR1 MNHEY and CDR2 SVGEGT. The CDR3 here is CASSYWYGQNTEAFF. The CDR3, as DNA: TGTGCCAGCAGTTATTGGTACGGCCAGAACACTGAAGCTTTCTTT.

This clone was seen a single time. The CDR3 protein is CASSEPGAANTEAFF. The DNA for the CDR3 is TGTGCCAGCAGTGAGCCAGGGGCCGCGAACACTGAAGCTTTCTTT. The chain recombines TRBV6-1 with TRBJ1-1; tentatively, D is TRBD1 (6 bases). Trimming removed 3 bases from V and 1 base from J, with 12 bases in between. This CDR3 is built from 15 residues. Germline values: CDR1 MNHNS, CDR2 SASEGT.

The V call is TRBV12-3 or TRBV12-4, the J call TRBJ2-5; D uncertain. The CDR3 runs 12 residues. V dropped 3 bases and J dropped 3 bases, with 5 bases sitting between them. The chain's CDR3 is CASSFREETQYF. The CDR3 DNA is TGTGCCAGCAGTTTCCGCGAAGAGACCCAGTACTTC.

The rearrangement joins TRBV11-3 to TRBJ2-3; D not resolved. The CDR3 is 15 residues long. Trimming shortened V by 4 bases and J by 0 bases, and 11 bases separated the two germline ends. Germline loops: CDR1 SGHNT, CDR2 YENEEA. DNA for the CDR3: TGTGCCAGCAGCTGGGGAACTACTAGCACAGATACGCAGTATTTT. Amino acids: CASSWGTTSTDTQYF.

The chain uses TRBV7-2 and TRBJ2-3; 8 bases line up with TRBD1. V gave up 0 bases and J gave up 0 bases; unmatched junction bases: 17. The CDR3 consists of 21 residues. Per the germline V gene, CDR1 is SGHTA and CDR2 is FQGNSA. CDR3 sequence (DNA): TGTGCCAGCAGCTTAGCGGGGACAGGTTTTCCCGGGGCCTCTAGCACAGATACGCAGTATTTT. Translated, it gives CASSLAGTGFPGASSTDTQYF. Full variable domain (outside the CDR3, taken from reference TRBV7-2 and TRBJ2-3): GAGVSQSPSNKVTEKGKDVELRCDPISGHTALYWYRQSLGQGLEFLIYFQGNSAPDKSGLPSDRFSAERTGGSVSTLTIQRTQQEDSAVYLCASSLAGTGFPGASSTDTQYFGPGTRLTVL.

The genes are TRBV4-1 and TRBJ2-7, with D maybe TRBD1 (5 bases). V gave up 0 bases and J gave up 4 bases, with 16 bases separating them. This CDR3 has 16 residues. Germline CDR1 and CDR2: MGHRA and YSYEKL. DNA for the CDR3: TGCGCCAGCAGCCAAGATTTTGGGGAAGGGGTTTACGAGCAGTACTTC. Translating it yields CASSQDFGEGVYEQYF.

The rearrangement links TRBV4-3 to TRBJ1-1; D is unclear. Trimming removed 4 bases at V and 4 bases at J, with 10 bases between. Germline V gives CDR1 LGHNA, CDR2 YSLEER. The CDR3 is 13 amino acids. The CDR3 spells CASSRKEGTEAFF. In DNA, the CDR3 is TGCGCCAGCAGCCGGAAGGAGGGCACTGAAGCTTTCTTT.

The chain is built from TRBV5-4 and TRBJ2-2; 9 bases line up with TRBD1. V trimming: 2 bases; J trimming: 7 bases; junction bases outside the gene matches: 9. This CDR3 has 16 residues. Germline V gene data show CDR1 as SGHNT and CDR2 as YYREEE (reference sequence). CDR3 nucleotides: TGTGCCAGCAGCTTCCTGGGACAGGGCTCCCTCGGGGAGCTGTTTTTT. Its translation: CASSFLGQGSLGELFF.